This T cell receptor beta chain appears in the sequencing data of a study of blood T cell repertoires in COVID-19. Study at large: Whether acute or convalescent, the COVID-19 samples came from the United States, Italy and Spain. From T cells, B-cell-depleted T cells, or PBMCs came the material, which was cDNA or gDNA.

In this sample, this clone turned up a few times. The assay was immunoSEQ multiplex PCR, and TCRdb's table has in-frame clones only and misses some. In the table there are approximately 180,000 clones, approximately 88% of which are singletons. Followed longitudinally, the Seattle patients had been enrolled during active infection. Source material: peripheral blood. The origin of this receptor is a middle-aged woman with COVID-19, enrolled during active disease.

This chain's CDR3 is CASSEASGSPDTQYF. The CDR3 DNA is TGTGCCAGCAGTGAAGCTAGCGGGAGCCCAGATACGCAGTATTTT. V usage is TRBV6-1 and J usage is TRBJ2-3, with TRBD2 matching over 9 bases. The germline gives CDR1 MNHNS, CDR2 SASEGT. This CDR3 comprises 15 residues. The trim removed 0 bases at V and 4 bases at J, leaving 2 bases unmatched.